This T cell receptor beta chain was observed in a study of T-cell memory formation after mild COVID-19 (dated by TCRdb to about 2021). Background on the whole study: Most TCR sequence clusters were specific to one of the two donors. In a couple of donors, T-cell clones that expanded and contracted after mild COVID-19 were tracked by sequencing TCRalpha and TCRbeta repertoires over time. Two young, previously healthy adult volunteers made up the cohort, one male and one female.

From cysteine to phenylalanine, the CDR3 is 14 amino acids long. Of all the DNA, just the CDR3 is kept, 42 bases in frame from base 1. CDR1 and CDR2, per the germline V gene, are MNHEY and SVGAGI. Trimming takes 11 bases from V and 0 bases from J, and the germline ends sit 15 bases apart. The research as a whole found: Whether the second-wave clones peaking on day 37 were SARS-CoV-2 specific was not confirmed. From day 15 to 85, contracting clones showed balanced CD4/CD8 phenotypes, whereas a second wave of clones that expanded from day 15 to 37 leaned towards CD4+. Some responding clones were found in pre-infection memory, which suggests that pre-existing cross-reactive memory T cells took part in the SARS-CoV-2 response. Only two mild cases were covered in the study, and larger cohorts including severe cases with pre-infection samples were considered necessary. Contracting CD4+ clones turned up mainly in the CM and EM memory subsets, whereas EMRA was where CD8+ clones were enriched.

This clonotype has just a few counts. No antigen is known for it. No base-level quality is on record; no much larger clone is a single base apart. Ficoll-Paque density gradient centrifugation was the method used to isolate PBMCs. Sequencing used an Illumina NovaSeq 6000. TCRalpha and TCRbeta cDNA libraries were built by 5'RACE with constant-segment primers, adding sample barcodes and unique molecular identifiers. RNA was extracted from every sample with Trizol reagent. Amplification of the libraries took two PCR steps, and the second step added a second sample barcode plus Illumina TruSeq adapters. Sequencing of the libraries was done on an Illumina NovaSeq, producing 2 x 150 bp paired-end reads. Turning to the authors' computational methods: The reads were demultiplexed and collapsed into UMI-guided consensus sequences using migec v1.2.7. Using mixcr v2.1.11, UMI consensuses were aligned to TRA and TRB V and J templates and then assembled into clonotypes. A clonotype was counted as expanded or contracted only if both edgeR and NoisET called the change significant, with noise models trained on biological replicates. For edgeR calls, a false discovery rate-adjusted p below 0.01 and a log2 fold-change threshold of 1 were applied. As an exploratory analysis of dynamics, max-normalized trajectories of the 1000 most abundant clonotypes were examined by PCA with hierarchical clustering. Separately sequenced CD4+ and CD8+ repertoires were used to assign the CD4 or CD8 phenotype of responding clones. TCRdb redid the processing of the public reads, applying fastp at Q25 and MiXCR, and retained in-frame beta chains. CDR3 protein duplicates are merged, each entry listing the most common genes and DNA. These V and J calls are TCRdb output, not the study's own analysis. The sample contains about 560,000 distinct CDR3 sequences, under 20% of them found a single time. The ten top clones hold more than 10% of the sample.

Sequenced material: PBMCs or a T cell subset sorted from them (not recorded which). The chain links TRBV6-5 with TRBJ2-3; there is no confident call for the D gene. This receptor was taken from an adult woman who had mild COVID-19 (a few samples of this study predate the infection). The sample titles of this study are shuffled in the database, so cell type and time point are left out; the donor was told from shared clones. The CDR3 protein sequence reads: CASKTGYSTDTQYF. The bases read TGTGCCTCCAAAACGGGCTACAGCACAGATACGCAGTATTTT.